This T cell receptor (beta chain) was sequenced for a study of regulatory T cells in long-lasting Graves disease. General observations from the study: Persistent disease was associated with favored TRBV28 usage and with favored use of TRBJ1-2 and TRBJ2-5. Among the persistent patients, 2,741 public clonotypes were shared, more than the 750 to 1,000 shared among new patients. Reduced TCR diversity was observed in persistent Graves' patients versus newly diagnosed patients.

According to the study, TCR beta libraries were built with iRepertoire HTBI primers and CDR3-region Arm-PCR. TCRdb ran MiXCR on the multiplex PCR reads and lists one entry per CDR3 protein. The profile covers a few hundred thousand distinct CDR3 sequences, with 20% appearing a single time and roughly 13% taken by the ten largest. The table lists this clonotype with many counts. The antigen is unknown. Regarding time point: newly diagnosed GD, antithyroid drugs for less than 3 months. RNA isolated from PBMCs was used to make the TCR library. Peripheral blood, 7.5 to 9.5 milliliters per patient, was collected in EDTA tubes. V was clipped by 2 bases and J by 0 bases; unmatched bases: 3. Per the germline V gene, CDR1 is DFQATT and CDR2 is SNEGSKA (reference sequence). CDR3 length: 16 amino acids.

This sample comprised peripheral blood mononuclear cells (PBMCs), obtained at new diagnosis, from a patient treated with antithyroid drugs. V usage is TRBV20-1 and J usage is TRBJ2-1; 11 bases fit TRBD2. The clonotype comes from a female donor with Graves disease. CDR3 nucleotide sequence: TGCAGTGCTAGATTAGCGGGAGGGCCCTCCTACAATGAGCAGTTCTTC. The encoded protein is CSARLAGGPSYNEQFF.